These 30 T cell receptor beta chains were sequenced from one sample in a study of T cells after yellow fever vaccination (dated by TCRdb to between 2017 and 2020). The meaning of the sample's treatment or condition label: live attenuated yellow fever vaccine strain. Preparation of the library involved 5' RACE. Sequenced using an Illumina HiSeq 2500. In TCRdb, the public reads were trimmed at Q25 with fastp and aligned with MiXCR, with productive beta chains retained. Rows are combined by CDR3 protein, so each entry shows the most common genes and DNA. The sample profile shows about 300,000 distinct CDR3 sequences; 6.8% of them were found once. The ten largest clones capture roughly a sixth of the sample. The sample here was PBMCs, taken approximately 40 days after the first yellow fever vaccination. These TCRs come from a young man who received the YFV17D yellow fever vaccine.

This clonotype was seen a handful of times. The chain joins TRBV5-5 to TRBJ1-3; D possibly corresponds to TRBD1 (5 bases). The CDR3 contains 16 residues. Germline V gene sequence: CDR1 SGHKS, CDR2 YYEKEE (reference sequence). V was shortened by 3 bases and J by 0 bases, with 13 bases between the two germline ends. The CDR3 reads CASSSSGRLSGNTIYF. The CDR3 DNA follows: TGTGCCAGCAGCTCGTCGGGACGGCTCTCTGGAAACACCATATATTTT.

A few counts support this clonotype. The chain couples TRBV5-4 to TRBJ2-1; perhaps TRBD1 as D (7 bases). Per germline, CDR1 SGHNT and CDR2 YYREEE (reference sequence). The CDR3 length is 16 residues. V dropped 4 bases and J dropped 2 bases, with 16 bases sitting between them. The CDR3 reads CASSQGGLPPYNEQFF. CDR3 coding DNA: TGTGCCAGCAGCCAGGGGGGACTCCCCCCCTACAATGAGCAGTTCTTC.

The chain joins TRBV4-3 to TRBJ2-7, with 7 nucleotides matching TRBD2. In germline, CDR1 is LGHNA, CDR2 YSLEER. Trimming at V came to 0 bases and at J to 6 bases, leaving 5 bases not matched to a gene. CDR3 length: 14 amino acids. For the CDR3, the DNA is TGCGCCAGCAGCCAAGAGGGACTAAGGGGCGAGCAGTACTTC. Translated, it gives CASSQEGLRGEQYF.

This clonotype occurred a few times. This CDR3 is CASSRVQGNTEAFF. The DNA of the CDR3 is TGTGCCAGCAGCCGCGTACAGGGGAACACTGAAGCTTTCTTT. V is TRBV7-9 and J is TRBJ1-1, with D possibly being TRBD1 (6 bases). The CDR3 is 14 residues long. Looked up from germline, CDR1 is SEHNR and CDR2 is FQNEAQ (reference sequence). V was cut by 5 bases and J by 1 base, with 11 bases left in between.

The sample holds a few counts of this clonotype. The CDR3 nucleotides are TGTGCCAGCAGCCAAGATTATTGGAACGGGGAGCTGTTTTTT. Translated, it gives CASSQDYWNGELFF. This rearrangement joins TRBV4-2 to TRBJ2-2, with no clear D. Germline V gene lookup returns CDR1 LGHNA and CDR2 YNFKEQ. The CDR3 is made up of 14 amino acids. With 0 bases removed from V and 7 bases from J, the gap between germline ends came to 9 bases.

As to this clonotype: Mismatch with germline at one junction end may stem from a read error. CDR3 coding DNA: TGTACCAGCTGCCTAACTGGAAACACCATATATTTT. Its protein product is CTSCLTGNTIYF. The J gene is TRBJ1-3, the V gene TRBV2; no clear D gene. This CDR3 has 12 residues. CDR1 and CDR2 (germline): SNHLY, FYNNEI.

This clonotype turned up a few times. This sequence joins TRBV29-1 and TRBJ2-3, with D possibly matching TRBD2 (6 bases). Trimming took 1 base from V and 2 from J, leaving 13 bases between them. The V gene's germline CDR1 is SQVTM and CDR2 ANQGSEA. The CDR3 contains 15 residues. The CDR3 region has the DNA TGCAGCGTTGAAGCGGGGCGGGGAGTCACAGATACGCAGTATTTT. Residues: CSVEAGRGVTDTQYF.

The gene calls are TRBV12-3 or TRBV12-4 and TRBJ1-2, with a weak D call TRBD1 (6 bases). The V and J ends lost 2 bases and 13 bases respectively, with 11 bases between them. The CDR3 loop spans 11 amino acids. The CDR3 DNA reads TGTGCCAGCAGTTTAATGGGGGCCCGCACCTTC. Translating gives CASSLMGARTF.

The chain carries TRBV29-1 and TRBJ2-5; D not certain. Deletions cut 3 bases from V and 5 bases from J, with 7 bases between. In germline, CDR1 is SQVTM, CDR2 ANQGSEA. This CDR3 is 11 amino acids long. In nucleotides, the CDR3 is TGCAGCGTTGAGGTTGGGGAGACCCAGTACTTC. Encoded protein: CSVEVGETQYF.

The rearrangement links TRBV7-2 to TRBJ1-4; a weak D match, TRBD1 (5 bases). The CDR3 extends over 12 amino acids. With 5 bases removed from V and 11 bases from J, the gap between germline ends came to 12 bases. CDR1 and CDR2 from the germline V gene are SGHTA and FQGNSA. Written as DNA, the CDR3 is TGTGCCAGCAGCAGGACACGGGATAAACTGTTTTTT. This encodes CASSRTRDKLFF. Looking up the rest from reference TRBV7-2 and TRBJ1-4 gives the full variable domain: GAGVSQSPSNKVTEKGKDVELRCDPISGHTALYWYRQSLGQGLEFLIYFQGNSAPDKSGLPSDRFSAERTGGSVSTLTIQRTQQEDSAVYLCASSRTRDKLFFGSGTQLSVL.

This clonotype was recorded many times. V gene TRBV7-2 combines with J gene TRBJ2-5; 10 bases fit TRBD2. Trimming cost V 5 bases and J 2 bases; bases outside gene matches: 8. The germline gives CDR1 SGHTA, CDR2 FQGNSA. This CDR3 region has 16 residues. The CDR3 DNA sequence: TGTGCCAGCAGCCCGGGAATACTAGCGGGGCAAGAGACCCAGTACTTC. Protein: CASSPGILAGQETQYF.

This clonotype has just a few counts. The chain is built from TRBV29-1 and TRBJ2-3; 8 bases are a match to TRBD1. This CDR3 spans 13 amino acids. Germline values: CDR1 SQVTM, CDR2 ANQGSEA. Trimming cost V 8 bases and J 2 bases; bases outside gene matches: 6. This CDR3 reads CSTWTGPTDTQYF. CDR3 DNA sequence: TGCAGCACTTGGACAGGGCCCACAGATACGCAGTATTTT.

The table lists this clonotype with many counts. The V call is TRBV7-9, the J call TRBJ2-7; no reliable D call. The V end lost 4 bases, the J end lost 2 bases, and 18 bases lay between the germline ends. Germline loops: CDR1 SEHNR, CDR2 FQNEAQ (reference sequence). The CDR3 runs 16 residues. In DNA, the CDR3 is TGTGCCAGCAGCTCACCCTGGGCTAGTGCCCCCTACGAGCAGTACTTC. Protein: CASSSPWASAPYEQYF.

The chain is built from TRBV6-5 and TRBJ1-1; D unclear. CDR1 is MNHEY and CDR2 is SVGAGI in the germline V gene. Trimming pared 2 bases from V and 8 bases from J, leaving 12 bases between. There are 13 residues in the CDR3. The chain's CDR3 is CASSYVRVREAFF. As DNA, the CDR3 is TGTGCCAGCAGTTACGTCCGGGTAAGGGAAGCTTTCTTT.

In DNA form, the CDR3 reads TGTGCCAGTTCAATGGGGGGGCGGGGTGAGCAGTTCTTC. It translates to CASSMGGRGEQFF. V and J are TRBV19 and TRBJ2-1, with a tentative D call TRBD2 (7 bases). Trimming stripped 8 bases from V and 9 bases from J, with 17 bases between. Germline V gene sequence: CDR1 LNHDA, CDR2 SQIVND (reference sequence). The CDR3 has 13 residues. The full variable domain, rest sourced from reference TRBV19 and TRBJ2-1, is DGGITQSPKYLFRKEGQNVTLSCEQNLNHDAMYWYRQDPGQGLRLIYYSQIVNDFQKGDIAEGYSVSREKKESFPLTVTSAQKNPTAFYLCASSMGGRGEQFFGPGTRLTVL.

This clonotype was seen a few times. The CDR3 nucleotides are TGTGCCACCAGCAGAGGGCAAGGGGTTGCGGGGGAAAAACTGTTTTTT. This gives the protein CATSRGQGVAGEKLFF. The chain recombines TRBV15 with TRBJ1-4; tentatively, D is TRBD1 (5 bases). This CDR3 is 16 amino acids long. Trimming took 1 base from V and 8 from J, leaving 17 bases between them. In germline, CDR1 is LNHNV, CDR2 YYDKDF (reference sequence).

The chain recombines TRBV6-6 with TRBJ1-5; 10 nucleotides line up with TRBD1. The CDR3 contains 12 residues. Trimming at V came to 8 bases and at J to 9 bases, leaving 4 bases not matched to a gene. CDR1 is MNHNY and CDR2 is SVGAGI in the germline V gene (reference sequence). The CDR3 protein is CASRTGGSPQHF. As DNA, the CDR3 is TGTGCCAGCCGGACAGGGGGTTCGCCCCAGCATTTT.

This clonotype was found a few times. The rearrangement joins TRBV5-1 to TRBJ2-5; tentatively, D is TRBD2 (6 bases). The germline V and J ends were trimmed by 6 bases and 5 bases, with 17 bases remaining between them. This CDR3 has 14 residues. Germline V lookup: CDR1 SGHRS, CDR2 YFSETQ. CDR3 sequence reads: CASTQGEVRETQYF. DNA for the CDR3: TGCGCCAGCACCCAAGGGGAGGTCCGGGAGACCCAGTACTTC.

This clonotype turned up a few times. This chain uses TRBV2 with TRBJ1-5, with unresolved D. Trimming removed 7 bases at V and 2 bases at J, with 15 bases between. CDR3 length equals 15 residues. Germline V lookup: CDR1 SNHLY, CDR2 FYNNEI. The CDR3 is CASMKRAGGNQPQHF. CDR3 in DNA: TGTGCCAGCATGAAGCGGGCAGGTGGCAATCAGCCCCAGCATTTT.

The gene calls are TRBV7-9 and TRBJ1-3, with 9 bases matching TRBD1. The germline V gene encodes CDR1 SEHNR and CDR2 FQNEAQ (reference sequence). This CDR3 region has 16 residues. J gave up 0 bases and V 5 bases, and 5 bases lay outside the gene matches. This CDR3 reads CASSDRDRDSGNTIYF. The CDR3 nucleotides read TGTGCCAGCAGCGACCGGGACAGGGACTCTGGAAACACCATATATTTT.

The chain is built from TRBV28 and TRBJ1-1; D might be TRBD1 (5 bases). This CDR3 has 14 residues. Germline CDR1 reads MDHEN; CDR2 reads SYDVKM. V lost 3 bases and J lost 3, with 11 bases in between. Here the CDR3 DNA reads TGTGCCAGCAGTTTGATTGGGGGTTACACTGAAGCTTTCTTT. Its protein is CASSLIGGYTEAFF.

The rearrangement joins TRBV19 to TRBJ2-3; D is possibly TRBD1 or TRBD2 (5 bases each). CDR1 LNHDA and CDR2 SQIVND come from the germline V gene (reference sequence). This CDR3 has 15 residues. V dropped 4 bases and J dropped 0 bases, with 11 bases sitting between them. Written as DNA, the CDR3 is TGTGCCAGTAGTAGGGGGATTACTAGCACAGATACGCAGTATTTT. Its translation is CASSRGITSTDTQYF.

The table lists this clonotype with a few counts. DNA for the CDR3: TGTGCCAGCAGCCTCGTAGGGTACGACACTGAAGCTTTCTTT. Translating it yields CASSLVGYDTEAFF. This chain uses TRBV12-3 or TRBV12-4 with TRBJ1-1; unclear D gene. The CDR3 is 14 amino acids. Trimming pared 6 bases from V and 3 bases from J, leaving 14 bases between.

This clonotype came up many times. This chain connects TRBV14 to TRBJ2-5; 7 bases map to TRBD2. The CDR3 totals 17 residues. In germline, CDR1 is SGHDN, CDR2 FVKESK. Losses at the gene ends were 0 bases for V and 5 bases for J; bases not matched to a gene: 12. CDR3 sequence (DNA): TGTGCCAGCAGCCAAGATCTTCGGGGAGGGGTCATGGAGACCCAGTACTTC. Its protein product is CASSQDLRGGVMETQYF.

This clonotype turned up a few times. The chain joins TRBV5-5 to TRBJ2-1; D may be TRBD2 (5 bases). The CDR3 runs 15 residues. Trimming removed 9 bases at V and 1 base at J, with 17 bases between. Germline V gene lookup returns CDR1 SGHKS and CDR2 YYEKEE (reference sequence). CDR3 protein: CAIRTLEGSYNEQFF. The CDR3 DNA sequence: TGTGCCATCCGAACCTTAGAGGGATCCTACAATGAGCAGTTCTTC.

In its sample, this clonotype was seen many times. The chain couples TRBV20-1 to TRBJ2-1; D not certain. This CDR3 is built from 13 residues. The germline V and J ends were trimmed by 8 bases and 1 base, with 12 bases remaining between them. Germline loops: CDR1 DFQATT, CDR2 SNEGSKA (reference sequence). CDR3 in amino acids: CSHSGRSYNEQFF. CDR3 nucleotide sequence: TGCAGTCACTCCGGTCGATCCTACAATGAGCAGTTCTTC.

This sequence joins TRBV27 and TRBJ2-3; weak D call: TRBD2 (7 bases). The length of the CDR3 is 16 residues. CDR1 MNHEY and CDR2 SMNVEV come from the germline V gene (reference sequence). V was shortened by 3 bases and J by 4 bases, with 17 bases between the two germline ends. In DNA, the CDR3 is TGTGCCAGCAGTTTCCTCGGGGCGGGGGCAGCAGATACGCAGTATTTT. Protein: CASSFLGAGAADTQYF.

Of note for this clonotype: It may be a read error: a sequence one base away is much more abundant. The chain combines TRBV11-2 with TRBJ2-1; the D is unclear. The CDR3 loop spans 12 amino acids. Germline loops: CDR1 SGHAT, CDR2 FQNNGV. Between the trimmed V and J ends, which lost 3 bases and 10 bases, there was a span of 10 bases. CDR3 sequence: CASSFKGIEQFF. The DNA of the CDR3 is TGTGCCAGCAGCTTTAAGGGCATAGAGCAGTTCTTC.

This clonotype was seen many times. V usage is TRBV5-1 and J usage is TRBJ2-3; 11 positions agree with TRBD2. J gave up 2 bases and V 4 bases, and 6 bases lay outside the gene matches. Germline V gene lookup returns CDR1 SGHRS and CDR2 YFSETQ. There are 16 residues in the CDR3. The CDR3 DNA sequence: TGCGCCAGCAGCCTCGGGACTAGCGGCTACACAGATACGCAGTATTTT. Its translation: CASSLGTSGYTDTQYF.

This chain connects TRBV6-2 or TRBV6-3 to TRBJ1-1; 9 bases are shared with TRBD1. The CDR3 totals 15 residues. CDR1 and CDR2 from the germline V gene are MNHEY and SVGEGT. With 7 bases clipped from V and 3 bases from J, the junction kept 9 bases outside the gene matches. CDR3 DNA: TGTGCCAGCACCCGGGACAGGGTTGGGTACACTGAAGCTTTCTTT. It encodes CASTRDRVGYTEAFF.